Given below is one T cell receptor (beta chain) in context. Its antigen remains undetermined. Per-nucleotide qualities are absent, and no much larger clonotype sits a single base away. In Seattle, one collaborating source enrolled patients while the infection was active and tracked those patients longitudinally over the course of disease. Whole blood was collected in K2EDTA tubes by collaborating institutions according to the institutions' own protocols. For TCRbeta analysis, collaborators shipped samples as frozen whole blood, isolated PBMCs, or DNA extracted from either of those sample types. The immunoSEQ Assay, a bias-controlled multiplex PCR, was used to amplify TCRbeta CDR3 regions from genomic DNA. Processing in the source paper ran as follows. Nucleated cell counts per sample were estimated from amplification of reference gene primers within the assay. Sequence reads were collapsed and filtered to measure the absolute abundance of every unique TCRbeta CDR3 rearrangement. Productive Simpson clonality was computed per sample as the square root of Simpson's diversity index over productive rearrangements. TCRdb mirrors the immuneACCESS table, restricted to in-frame sequences. Some clones are absent from its copies; in checked studies, under half trace to an unresolved V gene, and the reason for the others is unknown. V, J and clone size reflect that table, while D and trimming were determined from the DNA. The sample table records 250,000 to 400,000 clones; 90% of these occur just once. The top ten constitute 2.5% to 3% of the sample.

The data originate from a study of blood T cell repertoires in COVID-19 (TCRdb year 2020). Study-level background: The collaborator samples originated in the United States, Italy and Spain and spanned the acute and convalescent phases of COVID-19. The material from the prospective study consisted of cDNA or gDNA derived from T cells, B-cell-depleted T cells, or PBMCs. The sample metadata nearly always contained a de-identified subject ID, COVID-19 status, age in years and sex. HLA class I and class II types, where available, came from metadata supplied by the sample provider rather than from assay-based typing. The dataset comprised deeply sampled blood TCRbeta repertoires from subjects exposed to, actively infected with, or recovered from COVID-19. Samples came from the ongoing ImmuneRACE study (first 160 participants) plus 1,254 subjects from 6 global collaborators. The repertoires were released in a freely available public database meant as a resource for research on the immune response to SARS-CoV-2. The study at large found these results: How much clinical and demographic metadata was included differed by source and by participant, and the metadata was provided uncurated.

Between the V and J ends, shortened by 2 bases and 4 bases respectively, the junction contains 14 bases. From the cysteine up to the phenylalanine, the CDR3 has a length of 14 residues. Kept here is only the CDR3 DNA, which spans 42 bases and is read in frame from base 1. CDR1 and CDR2, looked up from the germline V gene (reference sequence), are GTSNPN and SVGIG. The source of this sequence is a woman in her twenties or thirties with COVID-19, enrolled during active disease. The sequence joins TRBV30 to TRBJ1-1, with a tentative D gene TRBD1 over 5 matching bases. Sequenced: peripheral blood. The DNA sequence reads TGTGCCTGGAGTCTCGGAGGGGCGGGCACTGAAGCTTTCTTT. It is translated as CAWSLGGAGTEAFF.